The sequence of this T cell receptor beta chain was determined in a study of T cells in Graves' hyperthyroidism and ophthalmopathy. Across the whole study: Peripheral blood was drawn at first diagnosis, prior to all treatment.

V shed 8 bases and J 1 base; nucleotides not matched to a gene: 19. The V gene's germline CDR1 is SGHVS and CDR2 FQNEAQ. This CDR3 contains 18 residues. Researchers amplified the TCR beta CDR3 regions from RNA transcripts. Primed by the HTBI set, a first-round RT-PCR was run on the TCR CDR3. TCRdb re-derived calls from the multiplex PCR reads in MiXCR, one entry per CDR3 protein. The repertoire has hundreds of thousands of distinct CDR3 sequences, less than 25% of them found once; the top ten carry 34%. About this clonotype itself: Its antigen remains unidentified.

Study-level points and caveats: Blood also held most thyroid clonotypes expanded beyond 0.001.

Material for sequencing was blood. The source is a man younger than 40 with Graves' ophthalmopathy. This chain links TRBV7-8 with TRBJ2-7; TRBD2 aligns across 8 bases. CDR3 region: CASELAVGVSGFSYEQYF. In nucleotides, the CDR3 is TGTGCCAGCGAACTAGCGGTGGGGGTGAGCGGATTTTCCTACGAGCAGTACTTC.